The 8 T cell receptor beta chains reported below all come from one sample, sequenced in a study of blood T cell repertoires in COVID-19. Assay: immunoSEQ multiplex PCR; the TCRdb copy retains only in-frame clones and omits some. Among 200,000 to 250,000 clones listed, roughly nine tenths were seen once. The specimen was peripheral blood. The receptors derive from a woman aged 50 to 60 with acute or convalescent COVID-19.

CDR3 region: CASSLGAGGEQYF. CDR3 DNA sequence: TGCGCCAGCAGCTTGGGGGCGGGAGGGGAGCAGTACTTC. The J gene is TRBJ2-7, the V gene TRBV5-1, with 9 bases lining up with TRBD2. The CDR3 spans 13 residues. Germline V gene lookup returns CDR1 SGHRS and CDR2 YFSETQ. Trimming took 0 bases from V and 7 from J; bases not matched to a gene: 2.

The V call is TRBV18, the J call TRBJ2-7; possibly TRBD2 for D (5 bases). V lost 2 bases to trimming and J lost 7 bases, with 18 bases between them. The CDR3 length is 15 residues. CDR1 is KGHSH, CDR2 LQKENI, per germline. CDR3 DNA sequence: TGTGCCAGCTCACCATCCGAGGGTGCTGTGAGAGAGCAGTACTTC. Translated, it gives CASSPSEGAVREQYF.

As regards this clone: Different DNA sequences within this sample yield the same CDR3. The chain is built from TRBV5-1 and TRBJ1-6; possibly TRBD1 for D (6 bases). Trimming left V 0 bases short and J 7 bases short, with 8 bases between. Germline CDR1 SGHRS, CDR2 YFSETQ. This CDR3 has 14 residues. The CDR3 sequence: CASSLGQGNSPLHF. The CDR3, as DNA: TGCGCCAGCAGCTTGGGGCAGGGGAATTCACCCCTCCACTTT. Complete variable domain (other parts from reference TRBV5-1 and TRBJ1-6): KAGVTQTPRYLIKTRGQQVTLSCSPISGHRSVSWYQQTPGQGLQFLFEYFSETQRNKGNFPGRFSGRQFSNSRSEMNVSTLELGDSALYLCASSLGQGNSPLHFGNGTRLTVT.

The rearrangement joins TRBV24-1 to TRBJ2-7; D perhaps matches TRBD1 (6 bases). The germline V and J ends were trimmed by 0 bases and 4 bases, with 12 bases remaining between them. The germline gives CDR1 KGHDR, CDR2 SFDVKD. This CDR3 comprises 15 residues. The CDR3 nucleotides read TGTGCCACCAGTGATTTGCTGATAGGGGGTTACGAGCAGTACTTC. Protein sequence: CATSDLLIGGYEQYF.

V is TRBV5-6 and J is TRBJ2-7; 8 nucleotides agree with TRBD1. CDR1 SGHDT and CDR2 YYEEEE come from the germline V gene. CDR3 length: 15 amino acids. V was pared by 0 bases and J by 5 bases, with 7 bases of the junction left unmatched. CDR3 region: CASSLGTGFSHEQYF. The CDR3 DNA is TGTGCCAGCAGCTTGGGGACAGGGTTTTCCCACGAGCAGTACTTC.

This chain joins TRBV12-2 and TRBJ1-1; the D call of TRBD1 is as the table states it, not checked on the DNA. TRBV12-2 is a pseudogene segment. CDR3 size: 15 residues. CDR3 sequence (DNA): TGTGCAAGTCGCCCGTCCGGGACAGGGAACACTGAAGCTTTCTTT. It codes for CASRPSGTGNTEAFF.

This CDR3 reads CASSHPTRRQGNYGYTF. The CDR3 DNA sequence: TGTGCCAGCAGCCATCCCACAAGGAGACAGGGCAACTATGGCTACACCTTC. The chain is built from TRBV3-1 (or the pseudogene TRBV3-2) and TRBJ1-2; 7 positions agree with TRBD1. The germline gives CDR1 LGHDT, CDR2 YNNKEL (reference sequence). This CDR3 region has 17 residues. V was clipped by 3 bases and J by 2 bases; unmatched bases: 12.

This clone appeared a single time. This sequence joins TRBV27 and TRBJ1-5; perhaps TRBD1 as D (5 bases). CDR1 MNHEY and CDR2 SMNVEV come from the germline V gene (reference sequence). The CDR3 loop spans 14 amino acids. Trimming stripped 4 bases from V and 1 base from J, with 8 bases between. Written as DNA, the CDR3 is TGTGCCAGCAGTTACCAGGGCAGCAATCAGCCCCAGCATTTT. It is translated as CASSYQGSNQPQHF.